This entry features one TCR beta chain sequence. Sequencing was performed with immunoSEQ multiplex PCR; in TCRdb, only in-frame clones are kept and a portion is missing. This sample has approximately 400,000 clones, with 85% to 95% found just once. This sample was taken from a study of shared T cell receptors in the human thymus. The CDR3 sequence is 15 residues long. Germline V gene data show CDR1 as SGDLS and CDR2 as YYNGEE. The ends lost 0 bases at V and 5 bases at J; junction bases unmatched: 8. The genes are TRBV9 and TRBJ2-7, with 7 bases aligning to TRBD2. The origin of this receptor is a human donor. The source material was thymocytes. CDR3 nucleotides: TGTGCCAGCAGCGTAGACGCGGGAGATGACGACGAGCAGTACTTC. As protein: CASSVDAGDDDEQYF.